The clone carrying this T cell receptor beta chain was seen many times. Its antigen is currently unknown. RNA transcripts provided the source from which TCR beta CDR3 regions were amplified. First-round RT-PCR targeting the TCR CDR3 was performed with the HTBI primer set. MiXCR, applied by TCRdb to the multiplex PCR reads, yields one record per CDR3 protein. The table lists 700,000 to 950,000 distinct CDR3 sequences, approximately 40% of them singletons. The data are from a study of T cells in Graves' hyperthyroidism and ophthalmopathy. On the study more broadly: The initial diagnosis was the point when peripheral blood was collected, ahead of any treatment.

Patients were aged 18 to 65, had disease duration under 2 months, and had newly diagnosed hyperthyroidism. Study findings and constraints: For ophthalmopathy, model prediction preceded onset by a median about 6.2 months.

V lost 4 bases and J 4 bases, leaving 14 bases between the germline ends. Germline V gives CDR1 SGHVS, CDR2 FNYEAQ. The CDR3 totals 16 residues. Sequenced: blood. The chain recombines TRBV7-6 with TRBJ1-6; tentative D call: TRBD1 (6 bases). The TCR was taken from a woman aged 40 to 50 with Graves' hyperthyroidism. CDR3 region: CASSSAGGGYNSPLHF. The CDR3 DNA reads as TGTGCCAGCAGCTCCGCAGGAGGGGGTTATAATTCACCCCTCCACTTT. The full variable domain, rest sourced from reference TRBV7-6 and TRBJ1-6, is GAGVSQSPRYKVTKRGQDVALRCDPISGHVSLYWYRQALGQGPEFLTYFNYEAQQDKSGLPNDRFSAERPEGSISTLTIQRTEQRDSAMYRCASSSAGGGYNSPLHFGNGTRLTVT.